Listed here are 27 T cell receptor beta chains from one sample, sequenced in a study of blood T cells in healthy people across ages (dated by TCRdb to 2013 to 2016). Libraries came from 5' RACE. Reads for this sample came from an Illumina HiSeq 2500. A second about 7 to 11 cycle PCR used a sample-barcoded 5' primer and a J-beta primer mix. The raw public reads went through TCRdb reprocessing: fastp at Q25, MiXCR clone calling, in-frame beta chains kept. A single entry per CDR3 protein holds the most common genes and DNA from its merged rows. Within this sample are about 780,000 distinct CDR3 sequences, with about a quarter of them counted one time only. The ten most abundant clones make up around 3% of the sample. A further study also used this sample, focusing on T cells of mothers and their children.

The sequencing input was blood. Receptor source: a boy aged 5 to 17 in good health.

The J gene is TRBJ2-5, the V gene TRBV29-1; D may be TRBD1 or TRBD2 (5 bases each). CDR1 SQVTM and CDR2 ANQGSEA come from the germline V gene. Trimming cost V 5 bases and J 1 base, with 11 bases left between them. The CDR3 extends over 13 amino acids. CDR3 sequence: CSVRPGTQETQYF. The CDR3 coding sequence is TGCAGCGTTCGTCCAGGGACCCAAGAGACCCAGTACTTC. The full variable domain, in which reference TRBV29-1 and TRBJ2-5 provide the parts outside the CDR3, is SAVISQKPSRDICQRGTSLTIQCQVDSQVTMMFWYRQQPGQSLTLIATANQGSEATYESGFVIDKFPISRPNLTFSTLTVSNMSPEDSSIYLCSVRPGTQETQYFGPGTRLLVL.

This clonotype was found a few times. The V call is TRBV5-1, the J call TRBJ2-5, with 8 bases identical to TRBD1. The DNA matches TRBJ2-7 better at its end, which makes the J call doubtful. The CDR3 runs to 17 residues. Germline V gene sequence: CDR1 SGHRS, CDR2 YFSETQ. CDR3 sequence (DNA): TGCGCCAGCAGCTTGTCCCGACAGGGGACTGCATCCTACGAGCAGTACTTC. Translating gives CASSLSRQGTASYEQYF.

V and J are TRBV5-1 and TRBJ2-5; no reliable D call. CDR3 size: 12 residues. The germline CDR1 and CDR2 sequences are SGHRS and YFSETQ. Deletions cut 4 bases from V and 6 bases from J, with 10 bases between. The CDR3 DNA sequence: TGCGCCAGCAGCATCCCTCAGAAGACCCAGTACTTC. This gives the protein CASSIPQKTQYF.

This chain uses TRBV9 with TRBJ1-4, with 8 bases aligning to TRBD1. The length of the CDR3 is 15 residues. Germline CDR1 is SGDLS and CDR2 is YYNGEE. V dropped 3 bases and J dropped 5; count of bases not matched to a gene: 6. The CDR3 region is CASSGGTGLNEKLFF. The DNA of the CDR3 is TGTGCCAGCAGCGGCGGGACAGGCCTAAATGAAAAACTGTTTTTT.

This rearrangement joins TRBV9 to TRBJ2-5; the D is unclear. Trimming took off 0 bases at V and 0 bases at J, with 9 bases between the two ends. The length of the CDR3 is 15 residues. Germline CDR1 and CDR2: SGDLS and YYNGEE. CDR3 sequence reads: CASSVGSGNQETQYF. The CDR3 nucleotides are TGTGCCAGCAGCGTAGGCTCAGGCAACCAAGAGACCCAGTACTTC.

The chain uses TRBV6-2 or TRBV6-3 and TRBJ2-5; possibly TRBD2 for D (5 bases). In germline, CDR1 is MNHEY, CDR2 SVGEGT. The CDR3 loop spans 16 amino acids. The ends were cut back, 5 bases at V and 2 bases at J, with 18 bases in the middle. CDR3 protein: CASSTNPDGEQETQYF. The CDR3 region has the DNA TGTGCCAGCAGTACGAACCCGGACGGGGAACAAGAGACCCAGTACTTC.

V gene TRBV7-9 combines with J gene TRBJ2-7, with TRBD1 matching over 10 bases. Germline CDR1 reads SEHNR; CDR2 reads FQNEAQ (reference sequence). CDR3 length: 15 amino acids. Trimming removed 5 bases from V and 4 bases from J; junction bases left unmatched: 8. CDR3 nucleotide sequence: TGTGCCAGCAGCACGCGGGACAGGGGCCAATACGAGCAGTACTTC. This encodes CASSTRDRGQYEQYF.

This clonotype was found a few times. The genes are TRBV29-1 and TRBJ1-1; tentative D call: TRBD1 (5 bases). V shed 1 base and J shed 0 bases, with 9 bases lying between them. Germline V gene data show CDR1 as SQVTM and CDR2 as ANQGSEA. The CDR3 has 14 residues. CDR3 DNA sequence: TGCAGCGTTGAAGGGGGCCCGATGAACACTGAAGCTTTCTTT. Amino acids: CSVEGGPMNTEAFF. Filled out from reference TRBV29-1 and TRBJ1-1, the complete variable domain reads SAVISQKPSRDICQRGTSLTIQCQVDSQVTMMFWYRQQPGQSLTLIATANQGSEATYESGFVIDKFPISRPNLTFSTLTVSNMSPEDSSIYLCSVEGGPMNTEAFFGQGTRLTVV.

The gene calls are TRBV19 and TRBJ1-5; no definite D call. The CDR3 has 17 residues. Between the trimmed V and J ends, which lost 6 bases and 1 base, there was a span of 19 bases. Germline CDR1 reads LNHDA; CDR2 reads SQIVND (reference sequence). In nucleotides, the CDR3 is TGTGCCAGTAGCCAAGGCGAGGGTCGGGGAAGCAATCAGCCCCAGCATTTT. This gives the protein CASSQGEGRGSNQPQHF.

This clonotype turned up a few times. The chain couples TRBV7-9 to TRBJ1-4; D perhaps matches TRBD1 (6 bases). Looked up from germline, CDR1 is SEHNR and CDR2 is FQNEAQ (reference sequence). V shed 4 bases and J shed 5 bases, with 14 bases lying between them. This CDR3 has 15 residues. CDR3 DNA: TGTGCCAGCAGCTACCGGACAGAAGGGAATGAAAAACTGTTTTTT. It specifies CASSYRTEGNEKLFF.

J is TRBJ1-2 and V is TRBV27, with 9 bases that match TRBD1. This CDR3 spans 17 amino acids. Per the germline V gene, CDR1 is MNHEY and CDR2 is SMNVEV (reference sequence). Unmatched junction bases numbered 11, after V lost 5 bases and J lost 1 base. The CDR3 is CASSPSSRQGGNYGYTF. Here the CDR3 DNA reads TGTGCCAGCAGTCCTTCCTCCCGACAGGGGGGTAACTATGGCTACACCTTC.

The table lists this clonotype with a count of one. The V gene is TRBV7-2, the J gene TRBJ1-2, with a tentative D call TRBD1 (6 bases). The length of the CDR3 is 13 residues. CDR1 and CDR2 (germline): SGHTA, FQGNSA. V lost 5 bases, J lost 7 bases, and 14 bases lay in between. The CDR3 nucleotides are TGTGCCAGCAGCCTAACAGGGTACTCTGGCTACACCTTC. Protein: CASSLTGYSGYTF.

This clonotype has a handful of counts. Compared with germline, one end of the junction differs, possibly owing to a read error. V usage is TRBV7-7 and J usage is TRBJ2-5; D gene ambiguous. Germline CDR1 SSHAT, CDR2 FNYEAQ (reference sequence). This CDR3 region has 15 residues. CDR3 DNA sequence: TGTGCTAGCAGCTTAAACCCGGGCAGCTTAGAGACCCAGTACTTC. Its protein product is CASSLNPGSLETQYF.

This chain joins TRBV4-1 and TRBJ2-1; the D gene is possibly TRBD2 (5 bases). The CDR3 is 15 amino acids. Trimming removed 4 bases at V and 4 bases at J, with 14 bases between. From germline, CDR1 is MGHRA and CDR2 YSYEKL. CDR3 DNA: TGCGCCAGCAGCCCATTAGGACTTATGTACAATGAGCAGTTCTTC. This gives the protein CASSPLGLMYNEQFF.

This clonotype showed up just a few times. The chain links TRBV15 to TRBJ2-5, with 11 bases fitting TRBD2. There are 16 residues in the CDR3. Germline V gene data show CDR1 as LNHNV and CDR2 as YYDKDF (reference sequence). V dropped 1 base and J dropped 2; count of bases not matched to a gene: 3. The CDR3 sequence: CATSRVAGGLQETQYF. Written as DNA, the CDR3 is TGTGCCACCAGCAGAGTAGCGGGGGGGCTGCAAGAGACCCAGTACTTC.

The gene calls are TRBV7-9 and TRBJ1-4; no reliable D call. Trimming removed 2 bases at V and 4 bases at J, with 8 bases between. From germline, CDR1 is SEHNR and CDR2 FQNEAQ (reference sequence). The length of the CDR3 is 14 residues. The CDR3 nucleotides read TGTGCCAGCAGCTTATGGGCACTTAATGAAAAACTGTTTTTT. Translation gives CASSLWALNEKLFF.

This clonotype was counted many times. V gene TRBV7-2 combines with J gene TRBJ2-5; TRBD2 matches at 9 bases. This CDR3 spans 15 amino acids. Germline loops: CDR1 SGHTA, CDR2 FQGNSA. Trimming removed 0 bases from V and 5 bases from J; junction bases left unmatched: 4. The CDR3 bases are TGTGCCAGCAGCTTAGCGCTGGCGGGGGGGGAGACCCAGTACTTC. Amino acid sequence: CASSLALAGGETQYF.

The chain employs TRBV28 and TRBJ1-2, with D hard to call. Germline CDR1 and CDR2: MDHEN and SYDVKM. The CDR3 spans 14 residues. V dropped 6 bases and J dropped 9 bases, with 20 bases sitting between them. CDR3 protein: CASRSSGSGGRYTF. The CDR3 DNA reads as TGTGCCAGCAGATCAAGTGGTTCTGGTGGCCGCTACACCTTC.

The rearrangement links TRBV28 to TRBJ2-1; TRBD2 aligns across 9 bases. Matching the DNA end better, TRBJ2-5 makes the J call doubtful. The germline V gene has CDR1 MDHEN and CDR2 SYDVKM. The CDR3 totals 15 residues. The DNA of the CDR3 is TGTGCCAGCAGCTGGGCGGGGGGGCTACGAGAGACCCAGTACTTC. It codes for CASSWAGGLRETQYF.

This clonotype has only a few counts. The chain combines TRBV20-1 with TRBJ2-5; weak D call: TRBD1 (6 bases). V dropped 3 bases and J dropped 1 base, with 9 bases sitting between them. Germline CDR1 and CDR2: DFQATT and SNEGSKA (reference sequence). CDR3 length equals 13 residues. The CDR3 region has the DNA TGCAGTGCTAGTAGGACAGCCCAAGAGACCCAGTACTTC. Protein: CSASRTAQETQYF.

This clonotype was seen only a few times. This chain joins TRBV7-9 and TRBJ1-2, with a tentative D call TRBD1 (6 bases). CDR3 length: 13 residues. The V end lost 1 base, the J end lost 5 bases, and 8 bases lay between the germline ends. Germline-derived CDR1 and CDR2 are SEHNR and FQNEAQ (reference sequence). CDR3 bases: TGTGCCAGCAGCTTAGATGGACAGTATGGCTACACCTTC. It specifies CASSLDGQYGYTF.

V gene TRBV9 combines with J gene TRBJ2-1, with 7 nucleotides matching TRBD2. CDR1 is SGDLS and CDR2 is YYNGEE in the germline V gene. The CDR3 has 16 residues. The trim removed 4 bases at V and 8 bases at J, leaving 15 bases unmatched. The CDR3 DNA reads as TGTGCCAGCAGCCCCCGGGGCCAAGCGGGGTATCATGAGCAGTTCTTC. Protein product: CASSPRGQAGYHEQFF.

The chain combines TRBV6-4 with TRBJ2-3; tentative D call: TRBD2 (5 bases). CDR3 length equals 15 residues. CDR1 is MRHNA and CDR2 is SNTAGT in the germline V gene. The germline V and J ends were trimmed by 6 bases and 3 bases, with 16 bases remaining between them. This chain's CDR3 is CASRKKGVWTDTQYF. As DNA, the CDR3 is TGTGCCAGCAGGAAGAAGGGAGTGTGGACAGATACGCAGTATTTT.

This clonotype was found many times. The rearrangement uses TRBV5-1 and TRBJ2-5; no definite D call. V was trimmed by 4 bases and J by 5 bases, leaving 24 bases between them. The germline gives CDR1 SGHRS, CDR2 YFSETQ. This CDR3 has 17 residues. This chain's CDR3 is CASSAVTGLAIGETQYF. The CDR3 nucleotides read TGCGCCAGCAGCGCGGTGACCGGCTTAGCTATCGGTGAGACCCAGTACTTC.

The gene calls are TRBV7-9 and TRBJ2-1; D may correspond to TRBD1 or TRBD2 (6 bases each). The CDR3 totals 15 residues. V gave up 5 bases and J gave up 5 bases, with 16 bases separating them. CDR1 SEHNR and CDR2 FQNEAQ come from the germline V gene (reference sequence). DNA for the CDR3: TGTGCCAGCAGCCCTACCGGAGGGGGGCACAATGAGCAGTTCTTC. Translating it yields CASSPTGGGHNEQFF.

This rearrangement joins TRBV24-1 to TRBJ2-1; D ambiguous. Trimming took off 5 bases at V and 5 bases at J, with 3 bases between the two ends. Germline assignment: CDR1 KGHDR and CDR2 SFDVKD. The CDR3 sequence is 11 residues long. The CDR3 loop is CATSGNNEQFF. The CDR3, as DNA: TGTGCCACCAGTGGGAACAATGAGCAGTTCTTC.

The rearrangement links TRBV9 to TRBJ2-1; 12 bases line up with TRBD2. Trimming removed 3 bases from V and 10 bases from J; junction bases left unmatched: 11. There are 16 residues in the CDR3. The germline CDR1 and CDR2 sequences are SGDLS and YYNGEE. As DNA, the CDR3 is TGTGCCAGCAGCGCCTCTAGCGGGGGGGCCTTAGGCGAGCAGTTCTTC. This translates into CASSASSGGALGEQFF.